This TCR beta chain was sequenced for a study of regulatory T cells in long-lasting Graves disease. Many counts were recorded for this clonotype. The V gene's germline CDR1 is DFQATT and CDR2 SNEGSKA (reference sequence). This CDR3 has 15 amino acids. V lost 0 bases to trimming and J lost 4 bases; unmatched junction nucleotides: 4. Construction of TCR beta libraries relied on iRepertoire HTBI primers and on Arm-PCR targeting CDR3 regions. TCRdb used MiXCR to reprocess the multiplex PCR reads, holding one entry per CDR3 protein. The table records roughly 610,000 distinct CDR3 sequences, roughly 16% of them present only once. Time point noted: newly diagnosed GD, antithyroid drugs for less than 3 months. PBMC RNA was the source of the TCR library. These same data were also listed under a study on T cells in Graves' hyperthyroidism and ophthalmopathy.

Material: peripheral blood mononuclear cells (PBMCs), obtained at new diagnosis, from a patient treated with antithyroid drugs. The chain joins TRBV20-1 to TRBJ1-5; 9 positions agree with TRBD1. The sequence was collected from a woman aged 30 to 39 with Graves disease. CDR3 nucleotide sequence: TGCAGTGCTAGAGATACAGGGGGCGCGAATCAGCCCCAGCATTTT. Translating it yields CSARDTGGANQPQHF.